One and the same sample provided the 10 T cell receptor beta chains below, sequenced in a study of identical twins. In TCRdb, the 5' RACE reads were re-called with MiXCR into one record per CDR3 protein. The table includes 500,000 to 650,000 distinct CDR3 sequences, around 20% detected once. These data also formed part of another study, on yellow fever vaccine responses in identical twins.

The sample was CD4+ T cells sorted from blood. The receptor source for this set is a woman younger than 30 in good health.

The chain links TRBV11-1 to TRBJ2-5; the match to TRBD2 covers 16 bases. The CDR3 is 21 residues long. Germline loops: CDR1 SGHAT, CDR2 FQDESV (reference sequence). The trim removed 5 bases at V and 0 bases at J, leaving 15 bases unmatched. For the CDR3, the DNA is TGTGCCAGCAGCGTAGGACGAAAGGGACTAGCGGGAGGGCAGAACCAAGAGACCCAGTACTTC. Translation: CASSVGRKGLAGGQNQETQYF.

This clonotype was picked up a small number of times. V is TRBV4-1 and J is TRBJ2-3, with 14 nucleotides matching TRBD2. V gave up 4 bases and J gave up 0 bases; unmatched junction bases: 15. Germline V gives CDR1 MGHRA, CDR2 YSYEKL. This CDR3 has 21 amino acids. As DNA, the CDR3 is TGCGCCAGCAGCCGTATCCCCGGGACTAGCGGGGGCCCAACTAGCACAGATACGCAGTATTTT. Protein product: CASSRIPGTSGGPTSTDTQYF.

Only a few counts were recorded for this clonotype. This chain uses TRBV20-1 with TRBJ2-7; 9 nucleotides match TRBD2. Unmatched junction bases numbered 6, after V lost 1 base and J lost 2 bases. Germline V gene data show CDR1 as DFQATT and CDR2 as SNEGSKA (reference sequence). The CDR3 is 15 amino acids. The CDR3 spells CSARGRGGGAYEQYV. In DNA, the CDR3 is TGCAGTGCTAGAGGCAGAGGCGGGGGGGCCTACGAGCAGTACGTC.

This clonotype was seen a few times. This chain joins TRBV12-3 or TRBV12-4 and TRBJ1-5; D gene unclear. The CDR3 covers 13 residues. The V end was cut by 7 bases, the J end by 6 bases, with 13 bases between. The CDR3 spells CASNRRESQPQHF. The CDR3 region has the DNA TGTGCCAGCAATAGGCGCGAAAGTCAGCCCCAGCATTTT.

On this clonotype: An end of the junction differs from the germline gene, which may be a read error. CDR3 protein: CASSVAAADTQYF. The CDR3 bases are TGTGCCAGCAGCGTAGCGGCAGCAGATACGCAGTATTTT. The rearrangement uses TRBV7-2 and TRBJ2-3; D may be TRBD2 (6 bases). The CDR3 extends over 13 amino acids. Germline V gene data show CDR1 as SGHTA and CDR2 as FQGNSA.

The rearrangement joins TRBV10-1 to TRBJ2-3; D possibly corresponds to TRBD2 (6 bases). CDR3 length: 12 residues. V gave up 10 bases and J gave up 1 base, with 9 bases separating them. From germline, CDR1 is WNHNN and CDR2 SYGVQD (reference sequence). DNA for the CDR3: TGCGCCACCTCTAGCGGCACAGATACGCAGTATTTT. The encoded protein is CATSSGTDTQYF.

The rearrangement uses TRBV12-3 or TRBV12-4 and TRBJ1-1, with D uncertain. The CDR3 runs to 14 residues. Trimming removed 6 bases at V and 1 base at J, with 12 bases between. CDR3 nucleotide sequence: TGTGCCAGCAGCAGCAGCGTATGGAACACTGAAGCTTTCTTT. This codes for CASSSSVWNTEAFF.

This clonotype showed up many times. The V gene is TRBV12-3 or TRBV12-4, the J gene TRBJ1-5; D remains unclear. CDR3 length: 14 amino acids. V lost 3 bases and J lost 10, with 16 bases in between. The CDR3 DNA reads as TGTGCCAGCAGTTTCGGGCCACGTAAAGGACCCCAGCATTTT. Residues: CASSFGPRKGPQHF.

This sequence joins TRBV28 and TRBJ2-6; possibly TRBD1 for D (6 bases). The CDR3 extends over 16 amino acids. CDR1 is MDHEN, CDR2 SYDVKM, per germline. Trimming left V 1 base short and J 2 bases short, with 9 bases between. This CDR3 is CASSLSPGAGANVLTF. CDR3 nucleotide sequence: TGTGCCAGCAGTTTATCCCCAGGGGCTGGGGCCAACGTCCTGACTTTC.

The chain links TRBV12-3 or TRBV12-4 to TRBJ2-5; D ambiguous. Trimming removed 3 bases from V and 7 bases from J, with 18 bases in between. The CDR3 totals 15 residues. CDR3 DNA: TGTGCCAGCAGTTTGGGCCCACCCCCCGGGTCGACCCAGTACTTC. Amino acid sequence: CASSLGPPPGSTQYF.